The T cell receptor (beta chain) under discussion was sequenced for a study of Ad26.COV2.S vaccination and SARS-CoV-2 variants. Study-level information: Among those in the COV1001 Ad26.COV2.S trial arm was the donor. Dosing was one shot or two shots 56 days apart.

Study-level results: Considerable breadth of spike-specific CD8+ and CD4+ T cell responses has reportedly been documented following vaccination. Vaccinees and placebo recipients showed similar non-spike TCR breadth.

Treatment given: roughly 19 received Ad26.COV2.S at low or high dose, single or two shots; about 5 received placebo; per-sample allocation not given. Each sample was drawn 63 days after the first injection (of vaccine or placebo). This CDR3 is 13 amino acids long. Trimming pared 0 bases from V and 7 bases from J, leaving 7 bases between. Per the germline V gene, CDR1 is SGHAT and CDR2 is FQNNGV. Regarding this clone: The antigen remains unidentified.

The assay was immunoSEQ multiplex PCR, and TCRdb's table has in-frame clones only and misses some. The table records roughly 500,000 clones, roughly 89% of them present only once. This receptor was taken from a person between 18 and 65 years old who received the Ad26.COV2.S COVID-19 vaccine or a placebo. This rearrangement joins TRBV11-2 to TRBJ1-5; D unclear. Sequencing was performed on peripheral blood, taken in a trial of Ad26.COV2.S vaccine versus placebo. CDR3: CASSLDQDQPQHF. CDR3 nucleotide sequence: TGTGCCAGCAGCTTAGATCAGGACCAGCCCCAGCATTTT.